This T cell receptor beta chain was found in a study of T cell clones after liver transplantation. Study at large: TCRbeta sequencing after a pre-transplant mixed lymphocyte reaction identified graft-donor-reactive clones, later tracked in post-transplant blood. HCV positivity affected three of eight recipients; the rest lacked autoimmune or viral indications.

Study-level results: A larger donor-reactive than third-party decline suggested partial antigen-specific deletion.

Sequencing was performed with immunoSEQ multiplex PCR; in TCRdb, only in-frame clones are kept and a portion is missing. This table has nearly 15,000 clones, approximately 81% appearing once. Comments on this clone: The antigen remains undetermined.

Thawed unstimulated PBMCs were FACS-sorted by CD3, CD4 and CD8 into two populations. The receptor comes from a human patient who received a liver transplant. Some of the T cells might come from the graft donor. The sample here was CD8+ T cells from blood, taken around 50 months after liver transplant.

CDR3 bases: TGTGCCAGCAGCTTAGACGGGGGGTTAGGAGATACGCAGTATTTT. Translating it yields CASSLDGGLGDTQYF. The chain employs TRBV7-2 and TRBJ2-3, with 7 bases that match TRBD2. After removal of 1 base from V and 5 bases from J, the junction contained 6 bases not matched to a gene. Germline assignment: CDR1 SGHTA and CDR2 FQGNSA. The CDR3 length is 15 residues.